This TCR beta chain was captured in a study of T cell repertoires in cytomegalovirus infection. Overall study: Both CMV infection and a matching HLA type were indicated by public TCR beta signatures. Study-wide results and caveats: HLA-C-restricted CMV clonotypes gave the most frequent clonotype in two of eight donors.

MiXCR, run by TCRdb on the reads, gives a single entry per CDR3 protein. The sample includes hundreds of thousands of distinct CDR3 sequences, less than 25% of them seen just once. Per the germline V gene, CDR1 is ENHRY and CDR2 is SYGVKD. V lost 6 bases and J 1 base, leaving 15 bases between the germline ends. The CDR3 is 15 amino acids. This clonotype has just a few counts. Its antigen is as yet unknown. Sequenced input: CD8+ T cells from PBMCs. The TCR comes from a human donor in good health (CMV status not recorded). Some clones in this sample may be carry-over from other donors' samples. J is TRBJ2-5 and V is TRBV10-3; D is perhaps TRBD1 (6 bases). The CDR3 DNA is TGTGCCATCAGAGCGAAGACAGGCCTCCAAGAGACCCAGTACTTC. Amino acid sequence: CAIRAKTGLQETQYF.